This paragraph covers one T cell receptor (beta chain) sequence. The sample is drawn from a study of blood T cell repertoires in COVID-19. As for the study in general: Specimens from acute and convalescent COVID-19 originated in the United States, Italy and Spain.

Here immunoSEQ multiplex PCR was the method, and the copy in TCRdb shows in-frame clones only, minus some. The sample lists about 220,000 clones; roughly 80% were seen once. CDR1 and CDR2 (germline): SGHAT, FQNNGV. The CDR3 runs 17 residues. The V segment lost 1 base and the J segment 5 bases; nucleotides outside the gene matches: 7. The chain couples TRBV11-2 to TRBJ2-5; TRBD2 aligns across 13 bases. The sample comprised PBMCs or T cells enriched from blood (not recorded which). This TCR derives from a woman aged 40-49 years with acute COVID-19. CDR3 residues: CASSLGGTSGEVETQYF. The CDR3 DNA follows: TGTGCCAGCAGCTTAGGGGGGACTAGCGGGGAGGTGGAGACCCAGTACTTC. Full variable domain (rest looked up from reference TRBV11-2 and TRBJ2-5): EAGVAQSPRYKIIEKRQSVAFWCNPISGHATLYWYQQILGQGPKLLIQFQNNGVVDDSQLPKDRFSAERLKGVDSTLKIQPAKLEDSAVYLCASSLGGTSGEVETQYFGPGTRLLVL.